The clone carrying this TCR beta chain was detected many times. The target antigen is unknown. TCRdb re-derived calls from the 5' RACE reads in MiXCR, one entry per CDR3 protein. Counted here are about 290,000 distinct CDR3 sequences, approximately 19% occurring once; the ten biggest clones make up roughly 23%. V lost 4 bases, J lost 0 bases, and 3 bases lay in between. Germline lookup yields CDR1 ENHRY and CDR2 SYGVKD. The CDR3 is made up of 13 amino acids. The data are from a study of T-cell memory formation after mild COVID-19. Looking at the study overall: Largely, the TCR clusters proved donor specific.

Findings and caveats of the study: A balance of CD4 and CD8 characterized clones contracting day 15 to 85, whereas later expanders leaned CD4+.

Input material: PBMCs or a T cell subset sorted from them (not recorded which). This clonotype was sampled from a man aged 18 to 35 who had mild COVID-19 (a few samples of this study predate the infection). Cell type and time point are not known. The V gene is TRBV10-3, the J gene TRBJ2-2; D unresolved. CDR3 protein: CAISAPNTGELFF. As DNA, the CDR3 is TGTGCCATCAGTGCCCCGAACACCGGGGAGCTGTTTTTT.